The 6 T cell receptor beta chains reported below all come from one sample, sequenced in a study of cytomegalovirus exposure and HLA in healthy donors. The PCR used 60 Vbeta and 13 Jbeta primers. The data were produced by immunoSEQ multiplex PCR, yet TCRdb's version contains in-frame clones alone and is incomplete. The table shows a few hundred thousand clones, with 65% to 90% occurring only once. Specimen: PBMCs. These receptor sequences come from a girl aged 5-17 years in good health and CMV-seronegative.

This chain uses TRBV7-9 with TRBJ2-1; D might be TRBD2 (5 bases). The germline gives CDR1 SEHNR, CDR2 FQNEAQ (reference sequence). The CDR3 spans 16 residues. Trimming pared 5 bases from V and 4 bases from J, leaving 18 bases between. In DNA form, the CDR3 reads TGTGCCAGCAGCCCCCAATTTGGGCGGGTGTACAATGAGCAGTTCTTC. It encodes CASSPQFGRVYNEQFF.

The chain recombines TRBV28 with TRBJ2-7, with D possibly TRBD1 on 5 matching bases. The CDR3 has 14 amino acids. Trimming took off 3 bases at V and 3 bases at J, with 12 bases between the two ends. Germline V gene lookup returns CDR1 MDHEN and CDR2 SYDVKM. The CDR3, as DNA: TGTGCCAGCAGTTTTTTAGGGGCTTACTACGAGCAGTACTTC. Its translation is CASSFLGAYYEQYF.

The rearrangement links TRBV2 to TRBJ1-1; a weak D match, TRBD1 (6 bases). Germline assignment: CDR1 SNHLY and CDR2 FYNNEI. V was shortened by 7 bases and J by 2 bases, with 11 bases between the two germline ends. This CDR3 spans 13 amino acids. CDR3 in amino acids: CASTGQINTEAFF. CDR3 sequence (DNA): TGTGCCAGCACCGGACAGATTAACACTGAAGCTTTCTTT.

The CDR3 here is CASSQAGSVTDTQYF. DNA of the CDR3: TGCGCCAGCAGCCAAGCAGGGTCAGTTACAGATACGCAGTATTTT. The rearrangement uses TRBV4-3 and TRBJ2-3; D might be TRBD1 (5 bases). Trimming shortened V by 1 base and J by 3 bases, and 11 bases separated the two germline ends. The CDR3 contains 15 residues. The V gene's germline CDR1 is LGHNA and CDR2 YSLEER.

This chain links TRBV30 with TRBJ1-6; D is unclear. The CDR3 runs to 14 residues. Germline values: CDR1 GTSNPN, CDR2 SVGIG (reference sequence). Between the trimmed V and J ends, which lost 4 bases and 3 bases, there was a span of 10 bases. For the CDR3, the DNA is TGTGCCTGGAATCAGGCTGGCTATAATTCACCCCTCCACTTT. It encodes CAWNQAGYNSPLHF.

The rearrangement joins TRBV7-3 to TRBJ2-6; D uncertain. Germline V gene sequence: CDR1 SGHTA, CDR2 FQGTGA. Trimming left V 5 bases short and J 0 bases short, with 8 bases between. The CDR3 runs to 15 residues. CDR3: CASSRGDSGANVLTF. The CDR3 DNA is TGTGCCAGCAGCCGAGGAGACTCTGGGGCCAACGTCCTGACTTTC.